This T cell receptor beta chain was captured by sequencing in a study of T cell responses to AZD1222 COVID-19 vaccine. Study-wide points: The span of vaccine-associated CD4 TCRs extended across spike, with dominance at 160-218 and 743-854. Spike-specific TCR breadth and depth grew following two AZD1222 doses.

Sequenced by immunoSEQ multiplex PCR; TCRdb stores in-frame clones only, minus some. The sample carries more than 70,000 clones, 80% to 95% recorded once. V lost 6 bases to trimming and J lost 8 bases, with 13 bases between them. The CDR3 has 12 amino acids. In regard to this clone: What it binds is not known.

The chain recombines TRBV12-3 or TRBV12-4 with TRBJ1-1, with D unclear. This material consisted of peripheral blood, taken 28 days after the second AZD1222 dose. The TCR comes from an adult who received the AZD1222 COVID-19 vaccine. In nucleotides, the CDR3 is TGTGCCAGCAGCCCGGGGTTCGGGGAAGCTTTCTTT. It yields the protein CASSPGFGEAFF.